What follows are 17 T cell receptor beta chains derived from one specimen sequenced in a study of healthy donors' naive CD4 and CD8 T cells. Each TCR library used around 0.5 ug of total RNA and a linear amplification protocol. TCRdb fed the reads into MiXCR, producing one record per CDR3 protein. The sample consists of 180,000 or so distinct CDR3 sequences, over 60% of them appearing once. Material for sequencing was naive CD4+ and CD8+ T cells sorted from blood, pooled from several donors. These receptors were obtained from a pool of human donors in good health; the sample pools cells from several healthy donors.

The V call is TRBV19, the J call TRBJ2-3; the D gene is possibly TRBD2 (6 bases). Germline assignment: CDR1 LNHDA and CDR2 SQIVND (reference sequence). The V end lost 8 bases, the J end lost 2 bases, and 14 bases lay between the germline ends. The CDR3 spans 14 residues. CDR3 amino acids: CASAQRRDTDTQYF. The CDR3 nucleotides are TGTGCCAGTGCCCAACGGCGGGACACAGATACGCAGTATTTT.

V is TRBV2 and J is TRBJ2-2, with D hard to call. Germline V gives CDR1 SNHLY, CDR2 FYNNEI. The CDR3 runs to 15 residues. V was clipped by 3 bases and J by 3 bases, with 11 bases between them. The CDR3 is CASSEGPQYTGELFF. The CDR3 region has the DNA TGTGCCAGCAGTGAGGGTCCCCAGTACACCGGGGAGCTGTTTTTT.

This clonotype was counted once. In nucleotides, the CDR3 is TGCAGCGTCGGACCGGGACTAGCGGGAGTCAATGAGCAGTTCTTC. This codes for CSVGPGLAGVNEQFF. This chain links TRBV29-1 with TRBJ2-1, with 14 bases lining up with TRBD2. Losses at the gene ends were 6 bases for V and 6 bases for J; bases not matched to a gene: 7. The CDR3 spans 15 residues. Germline CDR1 SQVTM, CDR2 ANQGSEA.

Of note for this clonotype: At one end, the junction sequence differs from germline, possibly due to a read error. The chain uses TRBV5-1 and TRBJ2-7, with a weak D call TRBD2 (7 bases). Germline V gives CDR1 SGHRS, CDR2 YFSETQ. The CDR3 runs to 16 residues. The CDR3 DNA is TGTGCCAGCAGCTTGGCCGGCGCGGGGGCATCCTACGAGCAGTACTTC. Translated, it gives CASSLAGAGASYEQYF.

This clonotype was recorded once. The chain couples TRBV6-2 or TRBV6-3 to TRBJ2-2, with 8 nucleotides matching TRBD1. Germline V gene sequence: CDR1 MNHEY, CDR2 SVGEGT. The CDR3 consists of 14 residues. The V segment lost 6 bases and the J segment 4 bases; nucleotides outside the gene matches: 4. This chain's CDR3 is CASRRTGSTGELFF. Here the CDR3 DNA reads TGTGCCAGCAGACGGACAGGGAGCACCGGGGAGCTGTTTTTT.

This rearrangement joins TRBV6-5 to TRBJ2-7; D gene uncertain. V lost 1 base to trimming and J lost 4 bases, with 8 bases between them. The CDR3 totals 13 residues. Germline V gene lookup returns CDR1 MNHEY and CDR2 SVGAGI. The chain's CDR3 is CASSYWGKYEQYF. CDR3 bases: TGTGCCAGCAGTTACTGGGGTAAATACGAGCAGTACTTC.

This clonotype was seen more than once but under ten times. The V gene is TRBV27, the J gene TRBJ1-2; D perhaps matches TRBD1 (6 bases). Between the trimmed V and J ends, which lost 4 bases and 4 bases, there was a span of 13 bases. CDR1 is MNHEY, CDR2 SMNVEV, per germline (reference sequence). CDR3 length: 14 residues. CDR3 nucleotide sequence: TGTGCCAGCAGTTCCCAAGGGGGGACCTATGGCTACACCTTC. Amino acids: CASSSQGGTYGYTF.

The chain links TRBV4-2 to TRBJ1-1; D remains ambiguous. V lost 0 bases and J lost 0, with 11 bases in between. The CDR3 runs to 16 residues. Germline loops: CDR1 LGHNA, CDR2 YNFKEQ. The CDR3 here is CASSQEPGVLNTEAFF. CDR3 coding DNA: TGTGCCAGCAGCCAAGAGCCCGGGGTTCTGAACACTGAAGCTTTCTTT.

V gene TRBV27 combines with J gene TRBJ2-7; no reliable D call. CDR1 is MNHEY and CDR2 is SMNVEV in the germline V gene (reference sequence). CDR3 length equals 15 residues. The V end was cut by 5 bases, the J end by 0 bases, with 14 bases between. CDR3 DNA sequence: TGTGCCAGCAGTCCCTCCTATGATGGCTCCTACGAGCAGTACTTC. It codes for CASSPSYDGSYEQYF.

The rearrangement joins TRBV13 to TRBJ2-1; D is ambiguous. This CDR3 region has 11 residues. The V and J ends lost 1 base and 12 bases respectively, with 7 bases between them. The germline gives CDR1 PRHDT, CDR2 FYEKMQ (reference sequence). This CDR3 reads CASSLAAWQFF. As DNA, the CDR3 is TGTGCCAGCAGCTTAGCCGCCTGGCAGTTCTTC.

This chain links TRBV19 with TRBJ2-1; 12 nucleotides align to TRBD2. J gave up 8 bases and V 5 bases, and 13 bases lay outside the gene matches. This CDR3 is built from 17 residues. Germline lookup yields CDR1 LNHDA and CDR2 SQIVND (reference sequence). CDR3 nucleotides: TGTGCCAGTAGTGACGGACTAGCGGGACTCCTTATGGATGAGCAGTTCTTC. It specifies CASSDGLAGLLMDEQFF.

The chain uses TRBV15 and TRBJ2-1; no clear D gene. CDR1 is LNHNV and CDR2 is YYDKDF in the germline V gene (reference sequence). This CDR3 spans 13 amino acids. Trimming took off 6 bases at V and 0 bases at J, with 6 bases between the two ends. The chain's CDR3 is CATRENSYNEQFF. CDR3 nucleotides: TGTGCCACCAGGGAAAACTCCTACAATGAGCAGTTCTTC.

This clonotype was counted between two and nine times. The chain combines TRBV27 with TRBJ1-1; no firm D call. This CDR3 spans 13 amino acids. With 0 bases removed from V and 7 bases from J, the gap between germline ends came to 9 bases. Germline-derived CDR1 and CDR2 are MNHEY and SMNVEV (reference sequence). CDR3 residues: CASSLSAGIEAFF. As DNA, the CDR3 is TGTGCCAGCAGTTTATCGGCGGGGATTGAAGCTTTCTTT.

This clonotype is a singleton in its sample. The rearrangement links TRBV30 to TRBJ1-1; perhaps TRBD1 as D (6 bases). Trimming left V 5 bases short and J 5 bases short, with 21 bases between. This CDR3 is built from 15 residues. The V gene's germline CDR1 is GTSNPN and CDR2 SVGIG (reference sequence). The DNA of the CDR3 is TGTGCCTGGGCAGAGGGTACAGTCCAGGGGACTGAAGCTTTCTTT. Translating gives CAWAEGTVQGTEAFF.

The genes are TRBV29-1 and TRBJ2-1, with a tentative D call TRBD2 (6 bases). This CDR3 region has 14 residues. Germline V gene data show CDR1 as SQVTM and CDR2 as ANQGSEA. Trimming left V 3 bases short and J 4 bases short, with 13 bases between. The CDR3: CSVDWRGRYNEQFF. In DNA form, the CDR3 reads TGCAGCGTTGATTGGAGGGGTCGTTACAATGAGCAGTTCTTC.

The chain combines TRBV7-9 with TRBJ2-3; D is unclear. The V end was cut by 3 bases, the J end by 2 bases, with 15 bases between. Germline V gives CDR1 SEHNR, CDR2 FQNEAQ (reference sequence). The CDR3 length is 16 residues. CDR3 sequence (DNA): TGTGCCAGCAGCTTTCCACCGGGCCTGAACACAGATACGCAGTATTTT. It translates to CASSFPPGLNTDTQYF. Combining the CDR3 with reference TRBV7-9 and TRBJ2-3 gives the whole variable domain DTGVSQNPRHKITKRGQNVTFRCDPISEHNRLYWYRQTLGQGPEFLTYFQNEAQLEKSRLLSDRFSAERPKGSFSTLEIQRTEQGDSAMYLCASSFPPGLNTDTQYFGPGTRLTVL.

The chain combines TRBV29-1 with TRBJ2-2; possible D gene TRBD2, 6 bases. Germline CDR1 and CDR2: SQVTM and ANQGSEA. V was shortened by 0 bases and J by 4 bases, with 12 bases between the two germline ends. The CDR3 runs to 15 residues. CDR3 DNA: TGCAGCGTTGAAGAGTGGCGGGGAAGCACCGGGGAGCTGTTTTTT. This sequence encodes CSVEEWRGSTGELFF.